The 30 T cell receptor beta chains in this list originate from one sample, sequenced in a study of human T cells and chemical hapten exposure. TCRdb reprocessed the 5' RACE reads with MiXCR, giving one entry per CDR3 protein. The data contain roughly 120,000 distinct CDR3 sequences, approximately 20% of them singletons. From whole blood left unfractionated, total RNA was extracted. Every receptor here comes from a human donor in good health.

The V gene is TRBV6-5, the J gene TRBJ2-7; 7 bases align to TRBD1. The CDR3 length is 15 residues. The J segment lost 4 bases and the V segment lost 3 bases, leaving 9 bases of the junction unmatched. Germline-derived CDR1 and CDR2 are MNHEY and SVGAGI. As DNA, the CDR3 is TGTGCCAGCAGTTATTGGACAGGCGGTAGTTACGAGCAGTACTTC. Amino acid sequence: CASSYWTGGSYEQYF.

CDR3: CASSLARGERSDNEQFF. The DNA for the CDR3 is TGCGCCAGCAGCTTGGCACGAGGCGAGCGTTCGGACAATGAGCAGTTCTTC. The V gene is TRBV5-1, the J gene TRBJ2-1, with D hard to call. This CDR3 comprises 17 residues. Trimming took 0 bases from V and 5 from J, leaving 18 bases between them. Germline values: CDR1 SGHRS, CDR2 YFSETQ.

The J gene is TRBJ2-7, the V gene TRBV11-1; D may be TRBD2 (6 bases). Germline V lookup: CDR1 SGHAT, CDR2 FQDESV (reference sequence). The CDR3 is 14 residues long. Trimming shortened V by 1 base and J by 4 bases, and 11 bases separated the two germline ends. The CDR3 nucleotides read TGTGCCAGCAGCTTAGGGGGGACTGATTACGAGCAGTACTTC. This gives the protein CASSLGGTDYEQYF.

This chain joins TRBV5-1 and TRBJ2-3; no clear D gene. This CDR3 contains 14 residues. Germline values: CDR1 SGHRS, CDR2 YFSETQ. V lost 2 bases and J lost 2, with 9 bases in between. The CDR3 DNA follows: TGCGCCAGCAGCTTCGACAAATTCACAGATACGCAGTATTTT. This sequence encodes CASSFDKFTDTQYF.

In its sample, this clonotype was seen a few times. The chain employs TRBV5-1 and TRBJ2-1; D may be TRBD2 (6 bases). With 5 bases removed from V and 0 bases from J, the gap between germline ends came to 12 bases. In germline, CDR1 is SGHRS, CDR2 YFSETQ. The CDR3 consists of 15 residues. DNA for the CDR3: TGCGCCAGCAGTCTTGAGCGGGCCTCCTACAATGAGCAGTTCTTC. Translating it yields CASSLERASYNEQFF. The full variable domain, rest sourced from reference TRBV5-1 and TRBJ2-1, is KAGVTQTPRYLIKTRGQQVTLSCSPISGHRSVSWYQQTPGQGLQFLFEYFSETQRNKGNFPGRFSGRQFSNSRSEMNVSTLELGDSALYLCASSLERASYNEQFFGPGTRLTVL.

This clonotype occurred a few times. The chain combines TRBV6-6 with TRBJ2-7; 8 bases are a match to TRBD2. CDR3 length: 16 amino acids. V dropped 2 bases and J dropped 6; count of bases not matched to a gene: 12. Germline lookup yields CDR1 MNHNY and CDR2 SVGAGI (reference sequence). The CDR3 loop is CASSYGSMREVGEQYF. The CDR3 DNA follows: TGTGCCAGCAGTTACGGGTCCATGCGGGAGGTGGGCGAGCAGTACTTC.

V is TRBV11-2 and J is TRBJ2-1, with TRBD1 identical over 7 bases. The CDR3 contains 12 residues. Germline CDR1 reads SGHAT; CDR2 reads FQNNGV. Germline trimming cut 1 base from V and 15 bases from J; bases unmatched to any gene: 6. CDR3 nucleotides: TGTGCCAGCAGCTTAGTAGGGACAGTATGGTTCTTC. It encodes CASSLVGTVWFF. Full variable domain (outside the CDR3, taken from reference TRBV11-2 and TRBJ2-1): EAGVAQSPRYKIIEKRQSVAFWCNPISGHATLYWYQQILGQGPKLLIQFQNNGVVDDSQLPKDRFSAERLKGVDSTLKIQPAKLEDSAVYLCASSLVGTVWFFGPGTRLTVL.

This clonotype has only a few counts. V usage is TRBV4-2 and J usage is TRBJ2-3, with 8 bases aligning to TRBD2. Germline V gene sequence: CDR1 LGHNA, CDR2 YNFKEQ. CDR3 length equals 16 residues. With V trimmed by 0 bases and J by 4 bases, 6 bases remained unmatched. CDR3 protein: CASSQEGAGGPDTQYF. CDR3 DNA sequence: TGTGCCAGCAGCCAAGAAGGCGCGGGAGGTCCAGATACGCAGTATTTT.

CDR3 protein: CASSWPRLNTEAFF. The DNA of the CDR3 is TGTGCCAGCAGCTGGCCCAGGTTGAACACTGAAGCTTTCTTT. The chain uses TRBV5-6 and TRBJ1-1; D is ambiguous. The CDR3 contains 14 residues. The V end lost 3 bases, the J end lost 0 bases, and 9 bases lay between the germline ends. CDR1 is SGHDT, CDR2 YYEEEE, per germline. The full variable domain, rest sourced from reference TRBV5-6 and TRBJ1-1, is DAGVTQSPTHLIKTRGQQVTLRCSPKSGHDTVSWYQQALGQGPQFIFQYYEEEERQRGNFPDRFSGHQFPNYSSELNVNALLLGDSALYLCASSWPRLNTEAFFGQGTRLTVV.

The chain combines TRBV6-1 with TRBJ2-1, with 9 positions matching TRBD1. The CDR3 runs to 15 residues. The J segment lost 8 bases and the V segment lost 7 bases, leaving 12 bases of the junction unmatched. Germline V gene data show CDR1 as MNHNS and CDR2 as SASEGT. The CDR3 reads CASMDRGLGTDEQFF. DNA of the CDR3: TGTGCCAGCATGGACAGGGGCCTAGGTACTGATGAGCAGTTCTTC.

J is TRBJ1-1 and V is TRBV29-1, with TRBD1 as a possible D gene (5 bases). The CDR3 runs to 12 residues. Germline V gives CDR1 SQVTM, CDR2 ANQGSEA. V was clipped by 2 bases and J by 7 bases, with 11 bases between them. In nucleotides, the CDR3 is TGCAGCGTTGAAACGCGGGGCGATGAAGCTTTCTTT. Amino acid sequence: CSVETRGDEAFF. The full variable domain, its missing parts supplied by reference TRBV29-1 and TRBJ1-1, is SAVISQKPSRDICQRGTSLTIQCQVDSQVTMMFWYRQQPGQSLTLIATANQGSEATYESGFVIDKFPISRPNLTFSTLTVSNMSPEDSSIYLCSVETRGDEAFFGQGTRLTVV.

This clonotype was counted only a few times. The DNA for the CDR3 is TGTGCCAGCAGCTTAGGGGGGGGACTTATTTATGAGCAGTTCTTC. Protein sequence: CASSLGGGLIYEQFF. The chain couples TRBV7-3 to TRBJ2-1; TRBD2 matches 7 bases. This CDR3 is built from 15 residues. Germline V lookup: CDR1 SGHTA, CDR2 FQGTGA. The ends lost 2 bases at V and 8 bases at J; junction bases unmatched: 9. Supplemented by reference TRBV7-3 and TRBJ2-1, the full variable domain reads GAGVSQTPSNKVTEKGKYVELRCDPISGHTALYWYRQSLGQGPEFLIYFQGTGAADDSGLPNDRFFAVRPEGSVSTLKIQRTERGDSAVYLCASSLGGGLIYEQFFGPGTRLTVL.

This clonotype was observed a few times. This chain links TRBV28 with TRBJ1-2, with D possibly matching TRBD1 (5 bases). CDR1 and CDR2 from the germline V gene are MDHEN and SYDVKM. Trimming cost V 7 bases and J 4 bases, with 10 bases left between them. The CDR3 length is 12 residues. CDR3: CASTSGSYGYTF. DNA of the CDR3: TGTGCCAGCACTTCAGGGAGCTATGGCTACACCTTC.

The J gene is TRBJ2-2, the V gene TRBV30, with 7 bases fitting TRBD1. The length of the CDR3 is 15 residues. The V segment lost 0 bases and the J segment 4 bases; nucleotides outside the gene matches: 5. CDR1 is GTSNPN, CDR2 SVGIG, per germline (reference sequence). The CDR3 region is CAWSVQGMSTGELFF. DNA for the CDR3: TGTGCCTGGAGTGTACAGGGGATGAGCACCGGGGAGCTGTTTTTT.

CDR3 in amino acids: CASSLHREDEQYF. Here the CDR3 DNA reads TGTGCCAGCAGTTTACACAGGGAGGACGAGCAGTACTTC. The V call is TRBV12-3 or TRBV12-4, the J call TRBJ2-7; D is possibly TRBD1 or TRBD2 (6 bases each). The CDR3 extends over 13 amino acids. Trimming cost V 2 bases and J 5 bases, with 10 bases left between them.

This clonotype has more than one count but fewer than ten. The rearrangement uses TRBV5-1 and TRBJ1-5; TRBD1 is a possible D gene (6 bases). Trimming cost V 4 bases and J 0 bases, with 20 bases left between them. The CDR3 is made up of 18 amino acids. CDR1 is SGHRS, CDR2 YFSETQ, per germline. In DNA form, the CDR3 reads TGCGCCAGCAGCCCAGGGACCGTGGGAGGGGGTAGCAATCAGCCCCAGCATTTT. Translating it yields CASSPGTVGGGSNQPQHF.

This clonotype was seen only a few times. The DNA of the CDR3 is TGTGCCAGCAGTTTAGGCACCATCCTCGCCCCCTCATCTTTTTACTTC. Residues: CASSLGTILAPSSFYF. This chain uses TRBV28 with TRBJ2-7; D remains ambiguous. With 2 bases removed from V and 13 bases from J, the gap between germline ends came to 27 bases. The V gene's germline CDR1 is MDHEN and CDR2 SYDVKM. This CDR3 has 16 amino acids. Using reference TRBV28 and TRBJ2-7 for the parts outside the CDR3, the full variable domain is DVKVTQSSRYLVKRTGEKVFLECVQDMDHENMFWYRQDPGLGLRLIYFSYDVKMKEKGDIPEGYSVSREKKERFSLILESASTNQTSMYLCASSLGTILAPSSFYFGPGTRLTVT.

Concerning this clonotype itself: A read error is possible here, since a much larger clone lies one base away. This chain joins TRBV27 and TRBJ2-7, with 10 bases lining up with TRBD1. Per germline, CDR1 MNHEY and CDR2 SMNVEV (reference sequence). This CDR3 comprises 19 residues. This chain's CDR3 is CASSFSGQGGSGLSYKQYF. As DNA, the CDR3 is TGTGCCAGCAGTTTCTCTGGACAGGGGGGAAGCGGGCTCTCCTACAAGCAGTACTTC.

The V call is TRBV15, the J call TRBJ1-1, with D possibly being TRBD1 (6 bases). This CDR3 is 16 amino acids long. V lost 8 bases to trimming and J lost 1 base, with 20 bases between them. CDR1 is LNHNV and CDR2 is YYDKDF in the germline V gene (reference sequence). The CDR3 here is CATRPGGAQRNTEAFF. CDR3 in DNA: TGTGCCACCCGTCCGGGGGGGGCGCAACGGAACACTGAAGCTTTCTTT.

This clonotype was detected only a few times. This chain links TRBV28 with TRBJ1-1; D uncertain. CDR1 is MDHEN and CDR2 is SYDVKM in the germline V gene. CDR3 length equals 14 residues. V was shortened by 3 bases and J by 1 base, with 9 bases between the two germline ends. The CDR3 here is CASSFRQTNTEAFF. The CDR3 DNA reads TGTGCCAGCAGTTTTCGGCAGACGAACACTGAAGCTTTCTTT.

The chain links TRBV5-4 to TRBJ2-7, with 13 bases identical to TRBD2. From germline, CDR1 is SGHNT and CDR2 YYREEE (reference sequence). The length of the CDR3 is 14 residues. Trimming removed 2 bases from V and 5 bases from J; junction bases left unmatched: 1. The DNA of the CDR3 is TGTGCCAGCAGCTTAGGGACTAGCGGGAACGAGCAGTACTTC. Translating it yields CASSLGTSGNEQYF.

This clonotype showed up just a few times. The chain joins TRBV9 to TRBJ1-6; D is possibly TRBD1 (5 bases). This CDR3 contains 14 residues. Trimming removed 4 bases from V and 10 bases from J, with 15 bases in between. Germline values: CDR1 SGDLS, CDR2 YYNGEE. CDR3 protein: CASSTRQLESPLHF. Here the CDR3 DNA reads TGTGCCAGCAGCACCAGACAGCTAGAATCACCCCTCCACTTT.

V and J are TRBV7-9 and TRBJ2-6, with D tentatively TRBD1 (5 bases). V was clipped by 3 bases and J by 6 bases, with 15 bases between them. The V gene's germline CDR1 is SEHNR and CDR2 FQNEAQ (reference sequence). This CDR3 contains 16 residues. CDR3 in DNA: TGTGCCAGCAGCTTTGGTTTAGGGGCGAAGGCCAACGTCCTGACTTTC. The encoded protein is CASSFGLGAKANVLTF.

V usage is TRBV6-6 and J usage is TRBJ2-2; 15 nucleotides match TRBD2. The junction had 5 bases not matched to a gene; V was cut back by 6 bases and J by 6 bases. The CDR3 is 16 residues long. Germline V gene data show CDR1 as MNHNY and CDR2 as SVGAGI (reference sequence). The CDR3 bases are TGTGCCAGCAGCCTGGGACTAGCGGGAGGAGCCGGGGAGCTGTTTTTT. This translates into CASSLGLAGGAGELFF.

The CDR3 spells CAWNPLRARNTEAFF. CDR3 nucleotide sequence: TGTGCCTGGAATCCACTCCGGGCCCGGAACACTGAAGCTTTCTTT. The gene calls are TRBV30 and TRBJ1-1; D is unclear. CDR3 size: 15 residues. CDR1 is GTSNPN and CDR2 is SVGIG in the germline V gene (reference sequence). Deletions cut 4 bases from V and 1 base from J, with 16 bases between.

The chain couples TRBV4-1 to TRBJ2-1, with 9 bases identical to TRBD1. Trimming cost V 2 bases and J 7 bases; bases outside gene matches: 6. CDR1 is MGHRA, CDR2 YSYEKL, per germline. CDR3 length: 15 amino acids. The DNA of the CDR3 is TGCGCCAGCAGCCAACCAGGACAGGGGATGAATGAGCAGTTCTTC. Encoded protein: CASSQPGQGMNEQFF.

This clonotype was counted between two and nine times. The CDR3, as DNA: TGTGCCAGCAGGGACGCTAACTATGGCTACACCTTC. Translation gives CASRDANYGYTF. This chain links TRBV28 with TRBJ1-2; D is undetermined. The V gene's germline CDR1 is MDHEN and CDR2 SYDVKM. V was shortened by 6 bases and J by 0 bases, with 5 bases between the two germline ends. The length of the CDR3 is 12 residues.

This clonotype turned up a few times. The V gene is TRBV11-2, the J gene TRBJ2-5; 11 bases line up with TRBD2. The germline gives CDR1 SGHAT, CDR2 FQNNGV. This CDR3 has 17 residues. The ends lost 4 bases at V and 5 bases at J; junction bases unmatched: 12. CDR3 sequence: CASSYPPTSSGRETQYF. The CDR3, as DNA: TGTGCCAGCAGCTACCCACCTACTTCTAGCGGGAGGGAGACCCAGTACTTC.

This clonotype was detected a few times. The genes are TRBV5-1 and TRBJ1-3; D is unresolved. The CDR3 loop spans 11 amino acids. The V and J ends lost 3 bases and 6 bases respectively, with 4 bases between them. Germline V CDR1 and CDR2: SGHRS, YFSETQ. The CDR3 is CASSSQNTIYF. Written as DNA, the CDR3 is TGCGCCAGCAGCTCGCAAAACACCATATATTTT.

This sequence joins TRBV20-1 and TRBJ2-3; 8 bases agree with TRBD2. With V trimmed by 5 bases and J by 5 bases, 18 bases remained unmatched. Per germline, CDR1 DFQATT and CDR2 SNEGSKA (reference sequence). This CDR3 region has 17 residues. In nucleotides, the CDR3 is TGCAGTGCTTCGACCTGGAGCGGGAGAGGGTATGAAGATACGCAGTATTTT. It specifies CSASTWSGRGYEDTQYF.